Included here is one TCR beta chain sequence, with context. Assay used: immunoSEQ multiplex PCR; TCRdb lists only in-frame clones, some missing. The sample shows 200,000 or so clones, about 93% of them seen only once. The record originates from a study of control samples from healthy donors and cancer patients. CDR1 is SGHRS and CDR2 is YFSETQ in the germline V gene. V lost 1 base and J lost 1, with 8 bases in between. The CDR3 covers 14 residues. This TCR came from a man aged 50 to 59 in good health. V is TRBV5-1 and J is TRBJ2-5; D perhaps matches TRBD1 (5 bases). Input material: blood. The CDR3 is CASSLIGVQETQYF. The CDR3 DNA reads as TGCGCCAGCAGCTTGATAGGGGTCCAAGAGACCCAGTACTTC.